A selection of T cell receptor beta chains follows, all from one sample in a study of CD8+ T cells in alopecia areata. Sequencing used immunoSEQ multiplex PCR; TCRdb keeps in-frame clones, though not all of them. The table shows about 180,000 clones, with about 63% occurring only once. The specimen was CD4+ T cells sorted from blood, collected at week 0. The receptors come from a human donor with alopecia areata. Both conserved end residues are part of each CDR3. The D gene is left open where the match is weak. Expanded clones are given a class, and other clones once, few, many or no size at all.

cdr3_nt	cdr3_aa	j_call	clone_size	d_call	v_call
TGCGCCAGCAGCACCGGACAGAGCACAGATACGCAGTATTTT	CASSTGQSTDTQYF	TRBJ2-3	.	.	TRBV5-1
TGTGCCAGCAGCGCGGGACAGGGAAGTCAGCCCCAGCATTTT	CASSAGQGSQPQHF	TRBJ1-5	.	TRBD1	TRBV9
TGTGCCTGGAGTTGGGGGAACGGATCCAATGAAAAACTGTTTTTT	CAWSWGNGSNEKLFF	TRBJ1-4	once	.	TRBV30
TGCAGCGTGCGACAGGGGGCTAACTATGGCTACACCTTC	CSVRQGANYGYTF	TRBJ1-2	.	TRBD1	TRBV29-1
TGTGCCAGCAGGACCCGTGGACAGGGTTCCTTCTATGGCTACACCTTC	CASRTRGQGSFYGYTF	TRBJ1-2	.	TRBD1	TRBV6-6
TGTGCCACCAGCAGAGCTATCCAAGAGACCCAGTACTTC	CATSRAIQETQYF	TRBJ2-5	.	.	TRBV15
TGTGCCTGGGATGGAAGTTCACCCCTCCACTTT	CAWDGSSPLHF	TRBJ1-6	once	.	TRBV30
TGTGCCAGCAGCGGCTGGGGAACCTACGAGCAGTACTTC	CASSGWGTYEQYF	TRBJ2-7	.	.	TRBV11-3
TGTGCCTGGAGCCTAACCCAGATGGCTGAAGCTTTCTTT	CAWSLTQMAEAFF	TRBJ1-1	.	.	TRBV30
TGTGCCAGCAGCTTAGGGCCCGATGAGCAGTTCTTC	CASSLGPDEQFF	TRBJ2-1	.	.	TRBV11-1
TGCAGCGTTGTAGGCCACCTGAACACTGAAGCTTTCTTT	CSVVGHLNTEAFF	TRBJ1-1	.	.	TRBV29-1
TGTGCCTGGGCCCTGAACGGTGAGCAGTTCTTC	CAWALNGEQFF	TRBJ2-1	.	.	TRBV30
TGCGCCAGCAGCCCCCAGGGGCCCTCCTACAATGAGCAGTTCTTC	CASSPQGPSYNEQFF	TRBJ2-1	once	.	TRBV5-1
TGTGCCAGCTCACCGGGATGGGGGGCCGGGGCCAACGTCCTGACTTTC	CASSPGWGAGANVLTF	TRBJ2-6	.	.	TRBV18
TGCAGCGGTAGGTCGAACACTGAAGCTTTCTTT	CSGRSNTEAFF	TRBJ1-1	few	.	TRBV29-1
TGTGCCAGCAGTTACTCGACTATTGACCCTAACACTGAAGCTTTCTTT	CASSYSTIDPNTEAFF	TRBJ1-1	few	.	TRBV6-6
TGTGCCAGCTCACCAAAGGCCACGGGGGAGTATGGCTACACCTTC	CASSPKATGEYGYTF	TRBJ1-2	.	.	TRBV18
TGTGCCTGGAGTGTAACGGGTATCCAGCCCCAGCATTTT	CAWSVTGIQPQHF	TRBJ1-5	.	.	TRBV30
TGCAGCGTTGGACAGGGAAACACCGGGGAGCTGTTTTTT	CSVGQGNTGELFF	TRBJ2-2	few	TRBD1	TRBV29-1
TGTGCCAGCTCGACGGCTATCTACGAGCAGTACTTC	CASSTAIYEQYF	TRBJ2-7	few	.	TRBV2
TGTGCCAGCAGTCCTCAGGGGATCAATCAGCCCCAGCATTTT	CASSPQGINQPQHF	TRBJ1-5	few	.	TRBV6-5
TGTGCCAGCAGTGAAAGGAGTGGTTCACCCCTCCACTTT	CASSERSGSPLHF	TRBJ1-6	.	.	TRBV25-1
TGTGCCAGCAGCCAAGATGGGAGTAGCAATCAGCCCCAGCATTTT	CASSQDGSSNQPQHF	TRBJ1-5	few	.	TRBV4-2
TGTGCCATTCAACAGGGTAGTAATTCACCCCTCCACTTT	CAIQQGSNSPLHF	TRBJ1-6	few	.	TRBV10-3
TGTGCCAGCAGCACCCCGGGACAGGAACAGTCAAACTCCTACAATGAGCAGTTCTTC	CASSTPGQEQSNSYNEQFF	TRBJ2-1	few	TRBD1	TRBV5-6
TGTGCCATCAGTGAAGGGACAGTCATCCTTTCCTACGAGCAGTACTTC	CAISEGTVILSYEQYF	TRBJ2-7	.	TRBD1	TRBV10-3
TGTGCCAGCAGCGTAGACCGCAGGAGGGCTGGCTACACCTTC	CASSVDRRRAGYTF	TRBJ1-2	.	.	TRBV9
TGCAGCGTTATCCCAGGGCCCCACTCCTACGAGCAGTACTTC	CSVIPGPHSYEQYF	TRBJ2-7	.	.	TRBV29-1
TGTGCCAGCAGTTACATGGGGGAGTCTGGAAACACCATATATTTT	CASSYMGESGNTIYF	TRBJ1-3	.	.	TRBV6-5
TGCAGCGTTGTACAGGGTGCCACCGGGGAGCTGTTTTTT	CSVVQGATGELFF	TRBJ2-2	.	.	TRBV29-1
TGTGCCAGCACTGCAGGGCCCCTGGTCTATGGCTACACCTTC	CASTAGPLVYGYTF	TRBJ1-2	.	.	TRBV6-5
TGCGCCAGCAGCTTTAATCGAGGTGGGGCAGGGGGCACTGAAGCTTTCTTT	CASSFNRGGAGGTEAFF	TRBJ1-1	.	TRBD1	TRBV5-1
TGCGCCAGCAGCCAAGATAACTTGAACACTGAAGCTTTCTTT	CASSQDNLNTEAFF	TRBJ1-1	few	.	TRBV4-1
TGTGCCTGGAGTAACTTGGGAGAGACCCAGTACTTC	CAWSNLGETQYF	TRBJ2-5	once	.	TRBV30
TGTGCCAGCTCACCAGTGGACGACGCCCTCGAGCAGTACTTC	CASSPVDDALEQYF	TRBJ2-7	.	.	TRBV18
TGCGCCAGCAGCAGACCCGGGACAGGCTCCTACGAGCAGTACTTC	CASSRPGTGSYEQYF	TRBJ2-7	.	TRBD1	TRBV5-1
TGTGCCAGCAGCTTGAACGGGCAGGGGCAGTACTTC	CASSLNGQGQYF	TRBJ2-7	few	.	TRBV5-6
TGTGCCAGTATTTCAGGAGCTAACTATGGCTACACCTTC	CASISGANYGYTF	TRBJ1-2	.	.	TRBV19
TGTGCCAGCAGCTTAGAAGGGACAGGGGGTGCAGAGACCCAGTACTTC	CASSLEGTGGAETQYF	TRBJ2-5	.	TRBD1	TRBV7-2
TGCAGCGTAGCGGGACACCTACGCACAGATACGCAGTATTTT	CSVAGHLRTDTQYF	TRBJ2-3	few	.	TRBV29-1
TGTGCCAGCAGCTTAGGTGGGACAGGGGCTATCTATGGCTACACCTTC	CASSLGGTGAIYGYTF	TRBJ1-2	.	TRBD1	TRBV13
TGTGCCAGCAGTTTGGGAGAAGGGACCAATCAGCCCCAGCATTTT	CASSLGEGTNQPQHF	TRBJ1-5	.	.	TRBV27
TGTGCCAGCAGCTTACTGGAGACCCAGTACTTC	CASSLLETQYF	TRBJ2-5	.	.	TRBV7-9
TGCAGCGTTACCGGGGGGGGAAATCAGCCCCAGCATTTT	CSVTGGGNQPQHF	TRBJ1-5	.	.	TRBV29-1
TGCAGCGTATGGGTCGGGACATCCCCCAATGAGCAGTTCTTC	CSVWVGTSPNEQFF	TRBJ2-1	.	.	TRBV29-1
TGTGCCTGGAGTGACCGGGACAGGGAGCAGTCGATCTTC	CAWSDRDREQSIF	TRBJ1-2	.	TRBD1	TRBV30
TGTGCCAGCAGCTTGGTTGCGACAGTAATTGACTATGGCTACACCTTC	CASSLVATVIDYGYTF	TRBJ1-2	.	.	TRBV5-6
TGTGCCACCAGCAGCTCAGGGGTCCAGCCCCAGCATTTT	CATSSSGVQPQHF	TRBJ1-5	few	.	TRBV15
TGTGCCAGCAGACGTCAAGCGAGGGGCAGCACTGAAGCTTTCTTT	CASRRQARGSTEAFF	TRBJ1-1	.	.	TRBV28
TGTGCCAGCAGAAAGAAGATACTAGGGGGGGAGACCCAGTACTTC	CASRKKILGGETQYF	TRBJ2-5	.	.	TRBV27
TGCGCCAGCAGCCACCTAGGACAGGGAACAGCCGGGGAGCTGTTTTTT	CASSHLGQGTAGELFF	TRBJ2-2	.	TRBD1	TRBV4-1
TGTGCCAGCAGCTCGGACAGGGGGCTGTGGACTGAAGCTTTCTTT	CASSSDRGLWTEAFF	TRBJ1-1	.	TRBD1	TRBV7-8
TGCGCCAGCAGCCTCCGAATTGGGGATACGCAGTATTTT	CASSLRIGDTQYF	TRBJ2-3	few	.	TRBV4-1
TGTGCCTGGAGTGTACGGCTAGCGGGTCCTTGGGATACGCAGTATTTT	CAWSVRLAGPWDTQYF	TRBJ2-3	.	TRBD2	TRBV30
TGCAGCGCCCGGAACACTGAAGCTTTCTTT	CSARNTEAFF	TRBJ1-1	.	.	TRBV29-1